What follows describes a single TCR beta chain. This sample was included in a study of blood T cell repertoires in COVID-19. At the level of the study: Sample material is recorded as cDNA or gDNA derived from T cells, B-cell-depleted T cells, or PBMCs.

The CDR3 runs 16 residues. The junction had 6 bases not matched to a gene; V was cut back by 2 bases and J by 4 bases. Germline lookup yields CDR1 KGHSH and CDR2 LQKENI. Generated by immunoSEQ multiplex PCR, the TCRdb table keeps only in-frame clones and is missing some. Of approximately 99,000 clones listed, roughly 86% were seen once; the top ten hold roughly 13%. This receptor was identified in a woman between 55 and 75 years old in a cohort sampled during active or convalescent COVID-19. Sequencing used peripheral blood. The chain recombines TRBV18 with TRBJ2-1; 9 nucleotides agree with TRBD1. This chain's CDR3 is CASSPSRQGGYNEQFF. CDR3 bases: TGTGCCAGCTCACCAAGTAGACAGGGGGGATACAATGAGCAGTTCTTC.